The TCR beta chain described here comes from a study of blood T cell repertoires in COVID-19. About the study: In each case, the material was cDNA or gDNA derived from T cells, B-cell-depleted T cells, or PBMCs.

In the authors' workflow: Cell counts per sample came from amplifying reference gene primers. The data were produced by immunoSEQ multiplex PCR, yet TCRdb's version contains in-frame clones alone and is incomplete. That table furnishes V, J and clone size, whereas the DNA furnished D and trimming. Among about 120,000 clones listed, about 85% were seen once. CDR3 length: 14 amino acids. CDR1 and CDR2 (germline): SGHAT, FQNNGV. The ends lost 1 base at V and 4 bases at J; junction bases unmatched: 0. This receptor was obtained from a man between 35 and 55 years old with acute or convalescent COVID-19. The V gene is TRBV11-2, the J gene TRBJ1-3; 8 positions match TRBD1. Sequencing was performed on peripheral blood. Written as DNA, the CDR3 is TGTGCCAGCAGCTTAGCAGGGGGCGGAAACACCATATATTTT. It codes for CASSLAGGGNTIYF.